The rows below give T cell receptor beta chains drawn from one sample of a study of vaccination effects on CD4 cells after COVID-19. Which antigens these TCRs recognize remains unknown. Sequencing was performed with immunoSEQ multiplex PCR; in TCRdb, only in-frame clones are kept and a portion is missing. The table records tens of thousands of clones, 76% of them present only once. Source: CD4+ T cells from PBMCs cultured with HIV peptides, taken before COVID-19 vaccination. Every receptor here comes from a human donor who had a prior SARS-CoV-2 infection. Each CDR3 is given with its conserved first and last residue.

TRBJ2-7,TRBV20-1,CSASGPQRFFAGQYF
TRBJ1-5,TRBV11-2,CASSRTGPNQPQHF
TRBJ1-5,TRBV7-8,CASSLGDSNQPQHF
TRBJ1-2,TRBV13,CASTRQGASLGGYTF
TRBJ2-1,TRBV27,CASKGTSVNEQFF
TRBJ1-2,TRBV30,CAWSPGARYGYTF
TRBJ1-4,TRBV19,CASSNPRDRKTNEKLFF
TRBJ2-1,TRBV4-2,CASSQDAGTGGYNEQFF
TRBJ1-2,TRBV5-4,CASSSGLPANYGYTF
TRBJ1-4,TRBV23-1,CASSQSIPGSSEKLFF
TRBJ2-3,TRBV2,CASPTSGGPSTDTQYF
TRBJ1-1,TRBV6-1,CASSEYLGSTEAFF
TRBJ1-1,TRBV10-3,CAISDKGRTEAFF
TRBJ2-1,TRBV18,CASSPNSEDEQFF
TRBJ2-1,TRBV2,CASSLLGLANVHEQFF
TRBJ2-1,TRBV5-8,CASGGGWNEQFF
TRBJ1-2,TRBV6-6,CASSQKPGLRANYGYTF
TRBJ2-7,TRBV24-1,CATSLNPRDISYEQYF
TRBJ2-7,TRBV11-3,CASSLGTGLAAAYEQYF
TRBJ2-1,TRBV29-1,CSAVPRPSYNEQFF
TRBJ2-5,TRBV29-1,CSVELGGGETQYF
TRBJ2-7,TRBV15,CATSREPVSGRATYEQYF
TRBJ2-1,TRBV27,CASSSTQLRAQFF
TRBJ1-6,TRBV6-5,CAGGAGSNSPLHF
TRBJ1-1,TRBV7-3,CASSFGGNTEAFF
TRBJ2-7,TRBV14,CASSQVTGISSYEQYF
TRBJ2-1,TRBV4-3,CASSQDWILAGASNEQFF
TRBJ1-2,TRBV4-2,CASSQGHNSNYGYTF
TRBJ2-7,TRBV7-8,CASSSTSGGYYEQYF
TRBJ2-7,TRBV11-2,CASSPFGAFTYEQYF
TRBJ1-2,TRBV5-1,CASSLFGSDGYTF
TRBJ2-7,TRBV6-5,CASTAQFDPTYEQYF
TRBJ1-4,TRBV7-9,CASSLRGTNEKLFF
TRBJ2-5,TRBV9,CANVGFRGQETQYF
TRBJ2-3,TRBV20-1,CSAPHTDTQYF
TRBJ2-6,TRBV7-8,CASSSVGGAGANVLTF
TRBJ2-1,TRBV5-5,CASSSRGEQRVNEQFF
TRBJ2-7,TRBV10-3,CAIRPDNRRVDEQYF
TRBJ2-1,TRBV4-3,CASSPNPSGYYNEQFF